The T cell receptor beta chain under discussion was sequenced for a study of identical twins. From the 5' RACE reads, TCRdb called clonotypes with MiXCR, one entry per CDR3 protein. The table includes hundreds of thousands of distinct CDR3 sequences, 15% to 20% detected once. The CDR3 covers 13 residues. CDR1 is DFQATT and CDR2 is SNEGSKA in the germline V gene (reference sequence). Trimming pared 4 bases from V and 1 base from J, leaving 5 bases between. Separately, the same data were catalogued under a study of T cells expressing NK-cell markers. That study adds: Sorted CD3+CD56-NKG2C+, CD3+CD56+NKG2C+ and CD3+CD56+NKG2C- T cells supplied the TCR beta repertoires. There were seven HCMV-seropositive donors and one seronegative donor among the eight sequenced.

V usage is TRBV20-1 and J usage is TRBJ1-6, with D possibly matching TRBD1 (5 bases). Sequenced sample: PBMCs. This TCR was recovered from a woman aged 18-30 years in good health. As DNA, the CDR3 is TGCAGTGCTAAGGGGTCCTATAATTCACCCCTCCACTTT. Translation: CSAKGSYNSPLHF.